The source of this T cell receptor (beta chain) is a study of T cell clonotyping in hematopoietic cell transplantation. The table came from immunoSEQ multiplex PCR; TCRdb's copy has only in-frame clones and leaves some out. In the table there are over 10,000 clones, about 70% of which are singletons. The V end lost 7 bases, the J end lost 7 bases, and 10 bases lay between the germline ends. The CDR3 extends over 11 amino acids. CDR1 is SGHTA, CDR2 FQGNSA, per germline. The sample in question was peripheral blood mononuclear cells, obtained 180 days after allogeneic stem cell transplant. The receptor's source is a male patient aged 60-69 years who had an allogeneic stem cell transplant from an unrelated donor, so the T cells may come from the graft donor. Some clones in this sample may be carry-over from other donors' samples. The rearrangement joins TRBV7-2 to TRBJ1-2, with D unresolved. The DNA of the CDR3 is TGTGCCAGCACCCGTGGGGTTGGCTACACCTTC. Translated: CASTRGVGYTF. Looking up the rest from reference TRBV7-2 and TRBJ1-2 gives the full variable domain: GAGVSQSPSNKVTEKGKDVELRCDPISGHTALYWYRQSLGQGLEFLIYFQGNSAPDKSGLPSDRFSAERTGGSVSTLTIQRTQQEDSAVYLCASTRGVGYTFGSGTRLTVV.